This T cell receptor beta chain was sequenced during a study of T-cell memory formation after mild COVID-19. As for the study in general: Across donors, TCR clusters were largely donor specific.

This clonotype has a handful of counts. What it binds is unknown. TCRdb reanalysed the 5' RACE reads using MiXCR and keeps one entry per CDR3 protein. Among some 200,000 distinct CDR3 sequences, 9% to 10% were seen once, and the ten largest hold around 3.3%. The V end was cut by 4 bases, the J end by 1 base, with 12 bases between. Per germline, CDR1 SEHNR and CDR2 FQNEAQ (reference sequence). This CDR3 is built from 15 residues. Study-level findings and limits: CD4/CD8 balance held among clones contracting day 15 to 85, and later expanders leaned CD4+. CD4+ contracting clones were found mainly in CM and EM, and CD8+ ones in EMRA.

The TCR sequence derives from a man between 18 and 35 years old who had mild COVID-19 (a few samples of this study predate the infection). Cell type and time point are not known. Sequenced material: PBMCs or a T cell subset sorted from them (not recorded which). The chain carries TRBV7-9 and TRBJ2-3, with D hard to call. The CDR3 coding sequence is TGTGCCAGCAGCTCCCCGGGCCTCCGCACAGATACGCAGTATTTT. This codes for CASSSPGLRTDTQYF.